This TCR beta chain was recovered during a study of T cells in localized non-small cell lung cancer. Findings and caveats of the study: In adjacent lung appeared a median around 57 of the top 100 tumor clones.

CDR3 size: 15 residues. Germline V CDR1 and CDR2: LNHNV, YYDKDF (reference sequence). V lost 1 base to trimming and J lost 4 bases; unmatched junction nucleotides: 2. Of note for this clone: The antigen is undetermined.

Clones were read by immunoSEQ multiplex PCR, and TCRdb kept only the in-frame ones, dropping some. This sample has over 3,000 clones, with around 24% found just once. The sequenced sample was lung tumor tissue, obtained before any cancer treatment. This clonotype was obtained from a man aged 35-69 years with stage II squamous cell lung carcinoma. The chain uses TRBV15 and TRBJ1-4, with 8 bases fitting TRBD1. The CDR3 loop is CATSRVQGDNEKLFF. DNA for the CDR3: TGTGCCACCAGCAGAGTACAGGGGGATAATGAAAAACTGTTTTTT.